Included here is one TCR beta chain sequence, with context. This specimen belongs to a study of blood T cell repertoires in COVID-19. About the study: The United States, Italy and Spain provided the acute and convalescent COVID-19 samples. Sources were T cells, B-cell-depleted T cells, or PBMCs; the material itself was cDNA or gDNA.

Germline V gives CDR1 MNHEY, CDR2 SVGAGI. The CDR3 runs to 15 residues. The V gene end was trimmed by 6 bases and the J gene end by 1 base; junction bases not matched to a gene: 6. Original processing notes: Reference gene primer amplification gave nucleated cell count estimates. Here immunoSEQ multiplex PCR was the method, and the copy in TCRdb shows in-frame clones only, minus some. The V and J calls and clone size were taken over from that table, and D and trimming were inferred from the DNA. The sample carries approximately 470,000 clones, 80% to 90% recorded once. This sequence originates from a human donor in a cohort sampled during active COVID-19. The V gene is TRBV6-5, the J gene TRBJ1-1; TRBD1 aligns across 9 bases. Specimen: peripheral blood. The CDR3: CASRDQGQGNTEAFF. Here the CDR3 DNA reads TGTGCCAGCAGAGACCAGGGACAGGGGAACACTGAAGCTTTCTTT.